The rows below give T cell receptor beta chains drawn from one sample of a study of T cells after yellow fever vaccination. TCRdb used MiXCR to reprocess the 5' RACE reads, holding one entry per CDR3 protein. The repertoire includes 510,000 or so distinct CDR3 sequences, 19% of them detected once, and around 15% sits in the top ten. The sample here was PBMCs, taken 15 days after the yellow fever booster vaccination. The receptor source for this set is a man between 25 and 39 years old who received the YFV17D yellow fever vaccine. The CDR3 runs from the conserved cysteine through the conserved F or W. D genes are given only for firm matches. The size entry is marked missing in some rows and otherwise reads once, few, many or a size class.

V gene	D gene	J gene	clone size	CDR3 DNA	CDR3 protein
TRBV5-8	-	TRBJ2-1	few	TGTGCCAGCAGCTTCTACGGGGGAGGTGAGCAGTTCTTC	CASSFYGGGEQFF
TRBV5-1	TRBD2	TRBJ2-5	-	TGCGCCAGCAGCTCTTACCGGACTAGCGGGCAAGAGACCCAGTACTTC	CASSSYRTSGQETQYF
TRBV2	-	TRBJ1-6	-	TGTGCCAGCACTTCCGAGAGGGGTATGGCCCTCCACTTT	CASTSERGMALHF
TRBV4-2	-	TRBJ2-7	once	TGTGCCATGAGCCCCGGGATGCTCTGCGAGCAGTACTTC	CAMSPGMLCEQYF
TRBV20-1	TRBD2	TRBJ2-3	few	TGCAGTGCTATATCTAGCGGGAGGCCCGTAGATACGCAGTATTTT	CSAISSGRPVDTQYF
TRBV7-3	-	TRBJ1-6	few	TGTGCCAGCAGCTTTCATGGGGAGAATTCACCCCTCCACTTT	CASSFHGENSPLHF
TRBV20-1	-	TRBJ2-1	few	TGCAGTGCTAGGGCTCTTTTGCCCCCGCAGTTCTTC	CSARALLPPQFF
TRBV6-2/TRBV6-3	TRBD1	TRBJ2-4	few	TGTGCCAGCAGTTACCCCGGGACAGGGGGCATTCAGTACTTC	CASSYPGTGGIQYF
TRBV7-2	TRBD1	TRBJ2-2	few	TGTGCCAGCAGCTTACAGGGGGCGTCTGGGGAGCTGTTTTTT	CASSLQGASGELFF
TRBV11-2	TRBD1	TRBJ2-3	-	TGTGCCAGCAGCTTAGACCCGGGACAGGCAGATACGCAGTATTTT	CASSLDPGQADTQYF
TRBV7-2	-	TRBJ2-7	-	TGTGCCAGCAGCTTAGGGGGCTCCCCGGTCTCCTACGAGCAGTACTTC	CASSLGGSPVSYEQYF
TRBV25-1	TRBD1	TRBJ2-1	-	TGTGCCAGCAGTGATCCGGGACAGGGAAGTTCCTACAATGAGCAGTTCTTC	CASSDPGQGSSYNEQFF
TRBV6-1	TRBD1	TRBJ2-2	-	TGTGCCAGCAGGATACAGGGGGCGCCGGTCACCGGGGAGCTGTTTTTT	CASRIQGAPVTGELFF
TRBV12-3/TRBV12-4	-	TRBJ2-1	many	TGTGCCAGCAGTTTGCGGCTAGAAATTGAGCAGTTCTTC	CASSLRLEIEQFF
TRBV5-4	TRBD2	TRBJ2-2	-	TGTGCCAGCACCACTACAACTAGCGGGAGGAGCACCGGGGAGCTGTTTTTT	CASTTTTSGRSTGELFF
TRBV4-3	-	TRBJ2-1	few	TGCGCCAGCAGCCGGACTTTTGAGTACAATGAGCAGTTCTTC	CASSRTFEYNEQFF
TRBV14	-	TRBJ2-3	few	TGTGCCAGCAGCAAAACACCGGGACGTAACACAGATACGCAGTATTTT	CASSKTPGRNTDTQYF
TRBV20-1	-	TRBJ2-1	few	TGCAGTGCTAGTTTGTTCGGGCAGTTCTTC	CSASLFGQFF
TRBV7-2	TRBD2	TRBJ2-5	-	TGTGCCAGCAGCTTAGCGGGACTAGCGGGAGATTACCAAGAGACCCAGTACTTC	CASSLAGLAGDYQETQYF
TRBV12-3/TRBV12-4	TRBD1	TRBJ1-1	few	TGTGCCAGCAGTTTCACCGGGACAGGGGTGAACACTGAAGCTTTCTTT	CASSFTGTGVNTEAFF
TRBV20-1	TRBD1	TRBJ2-1	-	TGCAGTGCTTCACAGGGGGTTACCTACAATGAGCAGTTCTTC	CSASQGVTYNEQFF
TRBV6-2/TRBV6-3	-	TRBJ2-7	few	TGTGCCAGCAGTTACGGGGACTTCTACGAGCAGTACTTC	CASSYGDFYEQYF
TRBV20-1	-	TRBJ1-2	-	TGCAGTGCTAGCCCCCTGGGAGGGGTGGGCTATGGCTACACCTTC	CSASPLGGVGYGYTF
TRBV7-9	-	TRBJ2-1	-	TGTGCCAGCAGCCCTCCGGGACACGTTTACAATGAGCAGTTCTTC	CASSPPGHVYNEQFF
TRBV7-2	-	TRBJ2-7	-	TGTGCCAGCAGCAAAGGAGTCATGACCTACGAGCAGTACTTC	CASSKGVMTYEQYF
TRBV25-1	-	TRBJ2-3	few	TGTGCCAGCAGTGAGATACGGAACACAGATACGCAGTATTTT	CASSEIRNTDTQYF
TRBV12-3/TRBV12-4	-	TRBJ1-5	-	TGTGCCAGCGGCCAGAGTAGCAATCAGCCCCAGCATTTT	CASGQSSNQPQHF
TRBV5-1	TRBD1	TRBJ1-1	-	TGCGCCAGCAGCTCGACAGGGGGCGATTACACTGAAGCTTTCTTT	CASSSTGGDYTEAFF
TRBV14	-	TRBJ2-7	-	TGTGCCACCTTTCTCGAGCAGTACTTC	CATFLEQYF
TRBV3-1	-	TRBJ2-1	-	TGTGCCAGCAGCCACTACGGAGGCGGCTCCTACAATGAGCAGTTCTTC	CASSHYGGGSYNEQFF
TRBV20-1	TRBD2	TRBJ2-1	few	TGCAGTACAGGCGGAGGGACTAGCGGACTGGAGCAGTTCTTC	CSTGGGTSGLEQFF
TRBV5-8	-	TRBJ2-5	few	TGTGCCAGCAGCTTGAGGGTTGGAATACTCCAAGAGACCCAGTACTTC	CASSLRVGILQETQYF
TRBV29-1	TRBD1	TRBJ1-2	-	TGCAGCGTTGAGGGGACAGCGGGAGGCTACACCTTC	CSVEGTAGGYTF
TRBV4-3	-	TRBJ1-4	few	TGCGCCAGCAGCCAAGAAGGCGAAAAACTGTTTTTT	CASSQEGEKLFF
TRBV11-2	TRBD1	TRBJ2-7	-	TGTGCCAGCAGCTGGGGACAGGGCAACACCTACGAGCAGTACTTC	CASSWGQGNTYEQYF
TRBV4-3	TRBD1	TRBJ2-4	few	TGCGCCAGCAGCGCACAGGGGGTAGGGGCCAAAAACATTCAGTACTTC	CASSAQGVGAKNIQYF
TRBV7-2	TRBD2	TRBJ2-1	few	TGTGCCAGCAGCCCCTGGACTAGCGGGTCCTACAATGAGCAGTTCTTC	CASSPWTSGSYNEQFF
TRBV4-3	-	TRBJ2-5	few	TGCGCCAGCAGCCAAGATCCTGGGTCTCCAGAGACCCAGTACTTC	CASSQDPGSPETQYF
TRBV6-5	-	TRBJ2-2	few	TGTGCCAGCATTGAAAGGGGGGAGCTGTTTTTT	CASIERGELFF
TRBV19	-	TRBJ2-3	-	TGTGCCAGTAGCACACACACAGATACGCAGTATTTT	CASSTHTDTQYF
TRBV5-1	-	TRBJ1-1	-	TGCGCCAGCTCCGGGACGAACACTGAAGCTTTCTTT	CASSGTNTEAFF
TRBV21-1	-	TRBJ2-3	-	-	CASSFGQGTSGPDTQYF
TRBV29-1	-	TRBJ2-4	few	TGCAGCGTTGGCGCCCTACTTAATAACATTCAGTACTTC	CSVGALLNNIQYF
TRBV6-2/TRBV6-3	-	TRBJ1-1	few	TGTGCCAGCAGTTACTACAGGGAGAACACTGAAGCTTTCTTT	CASSYYRENTEAFF
TRBV12-3/TRBV12-4	TRBD2	TRBJ2-7	few	TGTGCCAGCAGTCCAAAGGGGTTTGCGGGAGACTACGAGCAGTACTTC	CASSPKGFAGDYEQYF
TRBV7-9	-	TRBJ2-6	-	TGTGCCAGCAGCTTAGGGACCCCTGGGGCCAACGTCCTGACTTTC	CASSLGTPGANVLTF
TRBV10-2	-	TRBJ2-7	once	TGCGCCAGCAGCCTTAGCTGGGGATACTACGAGCAGTACTTC	CASSLSWGYYEQYF
TRBV18	-	TRBJ1-2	few	TGTGCCAGCTCACCACCGCAGAGCCGCTATGGCTACACCTTC	CASSPPQSRYGYTF
TRBV29-1	TRBD1	TRBJ2-1	-	TGCAGCGCCCACGGGACAGGGGATTTTGGGGAGCAGTTCTTC	CSAHGTGDFGEQFF
TRBV7-9	-	TRBJ2-1	-	TGTGCCAGCAGCTCCTCGGATAAGGAGCAGTTCTTC	CASSSSDKEQFF
TRBV25-1	-	TRBJ2-7	-	TGTGCCAGCAGTGAGCTTAGCTCCTACGAGCAGTACTTC	CASSELSSYEQYF
TRBV12-3/TRBV12-4	TRBD1	TRBJ2-2	few	TGTGCCAGCAGTTTCGAATTTACAGGGGTGAACACCGGGGAGCTGTTTTTT	CASSFEFTGVNTGELFF